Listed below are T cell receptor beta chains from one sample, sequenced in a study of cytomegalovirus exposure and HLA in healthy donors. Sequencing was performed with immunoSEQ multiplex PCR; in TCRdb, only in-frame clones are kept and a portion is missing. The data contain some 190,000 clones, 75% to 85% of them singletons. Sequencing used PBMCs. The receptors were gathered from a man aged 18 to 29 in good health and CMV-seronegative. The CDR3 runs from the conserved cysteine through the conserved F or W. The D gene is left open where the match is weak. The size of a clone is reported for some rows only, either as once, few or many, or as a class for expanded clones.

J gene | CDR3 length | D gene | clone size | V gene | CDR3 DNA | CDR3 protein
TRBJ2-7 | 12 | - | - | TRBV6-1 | TGTGCCAGCAGGGACACGACTCGCGAGCAGTACTTC | CASRDTTREQYF
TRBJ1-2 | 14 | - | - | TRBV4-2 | TGTGCCAGCAGCCAAGGGATAGCAAACTATGGCTACACCTTC | CASSQGIANYGYTF
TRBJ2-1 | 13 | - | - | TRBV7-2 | TGTGCCAGCAGCTTCGGGGGAAACAATGAGCAGTTCTTC | CASSFGGNNEQFF
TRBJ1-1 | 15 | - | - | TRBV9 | TGTGCCAGCAGCCCACAGGCAGGACGGAACACTGAAGCTTTCTTT | CASSPQAGRNTEAFF
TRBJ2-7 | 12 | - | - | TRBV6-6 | TGTGCCAGCAGTTTGGGGGAGGACGAGCAGTACTTC | CASSLGEDEQYF
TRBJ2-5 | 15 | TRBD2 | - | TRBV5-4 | TGTGCCAGCAGCTTGTGGGCCCCGGGAGGAGAGACCCAGTACTTC | CASSLWAPGGETQYF
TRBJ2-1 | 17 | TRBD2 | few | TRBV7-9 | TGTGCCAGCAGCTTAAGGCGGGCTAGCGGGGGGACAAATGAGCAGTTCTTC | CASSLRRASGGTNEQFF
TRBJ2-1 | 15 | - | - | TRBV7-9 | TGTGCCAGCAGCATAAGCGAGGGCTCCTACAATGAGCAGTTCTTC | CASSISEGSYNEQFF
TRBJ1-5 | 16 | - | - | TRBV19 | TGTGCCAGTAGTATGGGTGGGTGGGGAGGCAATCAGCCCCAGCATTTT | CASSMGGWGGNQPQHF
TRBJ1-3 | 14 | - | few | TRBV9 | TGTGCCAGCAGGAGTGGGAGCTCTGGAAACACCATATATTTT | CASRSGSSGNTIYF